This entry describes one T cell receptor beta chain. No antigen is known for it. This specimen belongs to a study of OX40 agonist ivuxolimab in advanced cancers. In the study overall: An agonistic human IgG2 monoclonal antibody against OX40 (CD134) was given. Treatment received earlier with anti-PD-1, anti-PD-L1 or anti-CTLA-4 agents was allowed, and 40% had some.

Assay used: immunoSEQ multiplex PCR; TCRdb lists only in-frame clones, some missing. The table has over 70,000 clones, 65% to 90% seen once. Findings and caveats of the study: Some nonresponders also had low normalized T-cell clonal expansion. Averaged across samples, CD8+ T cells carried more expanded clones than CD4+ did.

V dropped 3 bases and J dropped 9 bases, with 13 bases sitting between them. The CDR3 runs 13 residues. CDR1 and CDR2 from the germline V gene are SGHDT and YYEEEE. This chain connects TRBV5-6 to TRBJ1-5; tentative D call: TRBD1 (5 bases). The sequencing used CD4+ or CD8+ T cells sorted from blood, collected in a trial of the OX40 agonist ivuxolimab. This receptor was taken from an adult with an advanced solid tumor such as melanoma, head and neck, liver or kidney cancer. CDR3 nucleotides: TGTGCCAGCAGCTCCCAGGGCTCAGGGCCCCAGCATTTT. Translated, it gives CASSSQGSGPQHF.